These 24 T cell receptor beta chains were all obtained from the same sample, sequenced in a study of OX40 agonist ivuxolimab in advanced cancers. Generated by immunoSEQ multiplex PCR, the TCRdb table keeps only in-frame clones and is missing some. The repertoire holds just over 80,000 clones, with more than 75% as singletons. Here the sequenced sample was CD4+ or CD8+ T cells sorted from blood, taken in a trial of the OX40 agonist ivuxolimab. The source is an adult with an advanced solid tumor such as melanoma, head and neck, liver or kidney cancer.

This clone was counted a single time. The chain links TRBV2 to TRBJ2-2; D is possibly TRBD2 (6 bases). Deletions cut 7 bases from V and 1 base from J, with 13 bases between. CDR3 length: 15 amino acids. Germline V CDR1 and CDR2: SNHLY, FYNNEI. For the CDR3, the DNA is TGTGCCAGCAAGGGTCAGGGACTGAACACCGGGGAGCTGTTTTTT. Translated, it gives CASKGQGLNTGELFF.

This chain joins TRBV14 and TRBJ2-1; 9 nucleotides agree with TRBD2. Trimming took 0 bases from V and 5 from J; bases not matched to a gene: 17. The CDR3 contains 20 residues. The germline V gene encodes CDR1 SGHDN and CDR2 FVKESK. CDR3 DNA sequence: TGTGCCAGCAGCCAAGATTGGTCTGTCAGAAGCGGGAGGATGAACAATGAGCAGTTCTTC. It is translated as CASSQDWSVRSGRMNNEQFF.

This chain joins TRBV7-2 and TRBJ1-1, with TRBD1 as a possible D gene (6 bases). Between the trimmed V and J ends, which lost 2 bases and 6 bases, there was a span of 19 bases. CDR3 size: 16 residues. In germline, CDR1 is SGHTA, CDR2 FQGNSA. DNA for the CDR3: TGTGCCAGCAGCTTAAGACGGGGGCAGGGGTCCTCTGAAGCTTTCTTT. Protein product: CASSLRRGQGSSEAFF. The variable domain in full, completed from reference TRBV7-2 and TRBJ1-1, reads GAGVSQSPSNKVTEKGKDVELRCDPISGHTALYWYRQSLGQGLEFLIYFQGNSAPDKSGLPSDRFSAERTGGSVSTLTIQRTQQEDSAVYLCASSLRRGQGSSEAFFGQGTRLTVV.

J is TRBJ1-4 and V is TRBV27, with TRBD1 as a possible D gene (6 bases). This CDR3 contains 14 residues. The V end lost 5 bases, the J end lost 7 bases, and 14 bases lay between the germline ends. CDR1 and CDR2 (germline): MNHEY, SMNVEV (reference sequence). The CDR3 loop is CASSPRDIGEKLFF. In DNA, the CDR3 is TGTGCCAGCAGTCCCCGGGACATTGGTGAAAAACTGTTTTTT.

The chain uses TRBV2 and TRBJ2-6; D is perhaps TRBD1 (6 bases). Deletions cut 6 bases from V and 0 bases from J, with 15 bases between. This CDR3 contains 17 residues. The germline V gene has CDR1 SNHLY and CDR2 FYNNEI. CDR3 in amino acids: CASSIGTTLSGANVLTF. The CDR3 DNA follows: TGTGCCAGCAGCATAGGGACAACTCTCTCTGGGGCCAACGTCCTGACTTTC.

The CDR3: CASSLGLPPHTQYF. The CDR3 DNA sequence: TGTGCCAGCAGCTTAGGGCTTCCCCCCCATACGCAGTATTTT. The chain has TRBV11-3 and TRBJ2-3, with D unresolved. The V gene's germline CDR1 is SGHNT and CDR2 YENEEA. The CDR3 runs 14 residues. Trimming cost V 1 base and J 7 bases, with 12 bases left between them.

This sequence joins TRBV6-5 and TRBJ1-2, with 9 bases aligning to TRBD1. Germline CDR1 reads MNHEY; CDR2 reads SVGAGI. The J segment lost 8 bases and the V segment lost 1 base, leaving 5 bases of the junction unmatched. This CDR3 has 14 amino acids. CDR3 sequence reads: CASSYLQGAMGYTF. The DNA for the CDR3 is TGTGCCAGCAGTTACTTACAGGGGGCGATGGGCTACACCTTC.

The CDR3 DNA is TGTGCCAGCAGCCAATTGGGCAGGGGAGCTTATAATTCACCCCTCCACTTT. Its protein product is CASSQLGRGAYNSPLHF. V and J are TRBV14 and TRBJ1-6; possibly TRBD1 for D (6 bases). This CDR3 region has 17 residues. The V end was cut by 2 bases, the J end by 4 bases, with 15 bases between. Looked up from germline, CDR1 is SGHDN and CDR2 is FVKESK.

The chain links TRBV5-1 to TRBJ1-1; a weak D match, TRBD1 (5 bases). The V end was cut by 4 bases, the J end by 0 bases, with 13 bases between. The CDR3 extends over 15 amino acids. CDR1 SGHRS and CDR2 YFSETQ come from the germline V gene. The chain's CDR3 is CASSPLGDLNTEAFF. The DNA for the CDR3 is TGCGCCAGCAGCCCCCTGGGGGATTTGAACACTGAAGCTTTCTTT.

The V and J genes are TRBV29-1 and TRBJ2-1, with TRBD2 matching 16 bases. Germline CDR1 reads SQVTM; CDR2 reads ANQGSEA. This CDR3 has 16 residues. J lost 4 bases, V lost 5 bases, and 5 bases had no gene match. In DNA form, the CDR3 reads TGCAGCGTTCCCGGGACTAGCGGGGGGGGATACAATGAGCAGTTCTTC. Protein product: CSVPGTSGGGYNEQFF.

V gene TRBV18 combines with J gene TRBJ1-5; 7 bases map to TRBD1. After removal of 1 base from V and 3 bases from J, the junction contained 9 bases not matched to a gene. This CDR3 is 17 amino acids long. CDR1 is KGHSH, CDR2 LQKENI, per germline. Here the CDR3 reads CASSPRAGRGNNQPQHF. In DNA form, the CDR3 reads TGTGCCAGCTCACCACGTGCAGGCAGGGGGAACAATCAGCCCCAGCATTTT.

This sequence joins TRBV27 and TRBJ1-5; D is ambiguous. V dropped 8 bases and J dropped 0 bases, with 14 bases sitting between them. The germline V gene encodes CDR1 MNHEY and CDR2 SMNVEV (reference sequence). The CDR3 covers 15 residues. The CDR3 sequence: CASHPHPLSNQPQHF. As DNA, the CDR3 is TGTGCCAGCCACCCGCATCCACTTAGCAATCAGCCCCAGCATTTT.

The chain is built from TRBV5-1 and TRBJ2-7; 9 nucleotides agree with TRBD1. Germline CDR1 reads SGHRS; CDR2 reads YFSETQ. The CDR3 contains 12 residues. The J segment lost 6 bases and the V segment lost 5 bases, leaving 3 bases of the junction unmatched. CDR3 amino acids: CASRETGGEQYF. As DNA, the CDR3 is TGCGCCAGCAGAGAGACAGGGGGCGAGCAGTACTTC.

The chain uses TRBV6-5 and TRBJ1-6; 7 bases match TRBD1. V was clipped by 2 bases and J by 9 bases; unmatched bases: 7. This CDR3 is 15 amino acids long. The V gene's germline CDR1 is MNHEY and CDR2 SVGAGI. The chain's CDR3 is CASSYTTGSGSPLHF. The CDR3 DNA sequence: TGTGCCAGCAGTTACACGACAGGGAGTGGTTCACCCCTCCACTTT.

The chain employs TRBV7-3 and TRBJ2-1; 7 bases are a match to TRBD2. The CDR3 is made up of 14 amino acids. Trimming cost V 1 base and J 7 bases; bases outside gene matches: 4. Germline CDR1 reads SGHTA; CDR2 reads FQGTGA. Written as DNA, the CDR3 is TGTGCCAGCAGCTTAAGCGGGAGTGGGAATGAGCAGTTCTTC. Translating gives CASSLSGSGNEQFF.

The rearrangement joins TRBV2 to TRBJ2-3; TRBD2 might be the D (5 bases). The CDR3 contains 14 residues. Deletions cut 5 bases from V and 1 base from J, with 10 bases between. In germline, CDR1 is SNHLY, CDR2 FYNNEI. This chain's CDR3 is CASSRELGTDTQYF. CDR3 sequence (DNA): TGTGCCAGCAGTCGGGAATTAGGCACAGATACGCAGTATTTT. Supplemented by reference TRBV2 and TRBJ2-3, the full variable domain reads EPEVTQTPSHQVTQMGQEVILRCVPISNHLYFYWYRQILGQKVEFLVSFYNNEISEKSEIFDDQFSVERPDGSNFTLKIRSTKLEDSAMYFCASSRELGTDTQYFGPGTRLTVL.

V and J are TRBV6-5 and TRBJ2-1, with TRBD1 matching over 9 bases. V lost 6 bases, J lost 7 bases, and 7 bases stayed unmatched. The V gene's germline CDR1 is MNHEY and CDR2 SVGAGI. The CDR3 is 14 amino acids. CDR3: CASSRDRERNEQFF. The CDR3 region has the DNA TGTGCCAGCAGCCGGGACAGGGAAAGAAATGAGCAGTTCTTC.

The chain combines TRBV5-5 with TRBJ1-2; D is unclear. The CDR3 sequence is 15 residues long. Germline V gene lookup returns CDR1 SGHKS and CDR2 YYEKEE (reference sequence). With 0 bases removed from V and 2 bases from J, the gap between germline ends came to 11 bases. CDR3 coding DNA: TGTGCCAGCAGCTTGGCCGGGAGTACAAACTATGGCTACACCTTC. This sequence encodes CASSLAGSTNYGYTF.

This chain connects TRBV2 to TRBJ2-7; no clear D gene. Trimming shortened V by 6 bases and J by 2 bases, and 14 bases separated the two germline ends. CDR1 SNHLY and CDR2 FYNNEI come from the germline V gene. This CDR3 comprises 14 residues. The CDR3 region has the DNA TGTGCCAGCAGGCCGGCCAGCTTTGCCTACGAGCAGTACGTC. It is translated as CASRPASFAYEQYV.

The sample holds a few counts of this clone. This sequence joins TRBV30 and TRBJ1-1, with 8 nucleotides matching TRBD1. Unmatched junction bases numbered 6, after V lost 5 bases and J lost 4 bases. The CDR3 sequence is 13 residues long. CDR1 is GTSNPN and CDR2 is SVGIG in the germline V gene (reference sequence). The CDR3 nucleotides are TGTGCCTGGTCCTCGGGACAGGTCACTGAAGCTTTCTTT. It is translated as CAWSSGQVTEAFF.

This clone was picked up a small number of times. The chain employs TRBV10-3 and TRBJ2-7, with D perhaps TRBD1 (5 bases). Germline values: CDR1 ENHRY, CDR2 SYGVKD. The CDR3 has 13 residues. The V end lost 8 bases, the J end lost 1 base, and 12 bases lay between the germline ends. In nucleotides, the CDR3 is TGTGCCATCGGGCAGGGTGGGTCCTACGAGCAGTACGTC. Encoded protein: CAIGQGGSYEQYV.

The chain's CDR3 is CASSLERVTDTQYF. The CDR3 region has the DNA TGCGCCAGCAGCTTGGAGAGAGTCACAGATACGCAGTATTTT. The chain joins TRBV5-1 to TRBJ2-3; D unclear. Trimming left V 0 bases short and J 2 bases short, with 7 bases between. This CDR3 is 14 amino acids long. Germline-derived CDR1 and CDR2 are SGHRS and YFSETQ.

The J gene is TRBJ2-5, the V gene TRBV2; 12 nucleotides match TRBD2. The end of the DNA aligns better with TRBJ2-7, so the J call may be wrong. The CDR3 covers 15 residues. CDR1 SNHLY and CDR2 FYNNEI come from the germline V gene. CDR3 bases: TGTGCCAGCAGGCCTAGGACTAGCGGGGCCTACGAGCAGTACTTC. Translation gives CASRPRTSGAYEQYF.

This chain links TRBV7-8 with TRBJ2-7, with D tentatively TRBD2 (6 bases). The length of the CDR3 is 15 residues. V was pared by 0 bases and J by 2 bases, with 11 bases between. The germline gives CDR1 SGHVS, CDR2 FQNEAQ. For the CDR3, the DNA is TGTGCCAGCAGCTTAGCCGGGACTTTTCCCTACGAGCAGTACTTC. Translating it yields CASSLAGTFPYEQYF.